This T cell receptor beta chain was recorded in a study of read filtering for tumor transcriptome and immune sequencing (dated by TCRdb to 2018 to 2021). General notes on the study: The cohort was composed of 16 to 20 male and roughly 15 female patients, with a mean age of approximately 66 years and an age range of about 47 to 80. By revised international staging, eight or nine patients were R-ISS I, under 20 were R-ISS II and 7 were R-ISS III. After DNase treatment, whole-transcriptome libraries were prepared using the TruSeq RNA Access Library Prep Kit. Per sample, about 3.5 to 10.27 million TCR-region mapped reads were obtained with IR-seq, compared with only about 80 to 1,400 with RNA-seq. Using the same bone marrow samples, the study ran both targeted immune repertoire sequencing and bulk whole-transcriptome sequencing and then compared the TCR repertoires from each method. One main goal was a read-filtering strategy for immune repertoire data, in particular deciding whether clonotypes backed by only one read should be removed. The research as a whole found: Compared with RNA-seq, IR-seq captured clonotypes at much higher depth and more reliably, and a smaller IR-seq throughput was enough to identify most shared clonotypes. The sorted CD138-negative fraction was a mixed bone marrow immune population, not purified T cells. When single-read clonotypes were removed, the proportions of shared clonotypes in IR-seq and RNA-seq correlated more strongly. Single-read clonotypes made up roughly 82% of clonotypes but only approximately 4% of total reads in IR-seq, compared with roughly three quarters of clonotypes and around 41% of reads in RNA-seq.

On this clonotype: Its cognate antigen has yet to be identified. One base away there is no much larger clone; base qualities are not given.

Spanning cysteine to phenylalanine, the CDR3 consists of 18 amino acids. Of all the DNA, just the CDR3 is kept, 54 bases in frame from base 1. At the junction V is shortened by 5 bases and J by 3 bases; bases outside the gene matches: 15. From a lookup of the germline V gene (reference sequence), CDR1 and CDR2 are DFQATT and SNEGSKA. Every patient had bone marrow sampled at the time of active disease. Ficoll-Hypaque density gradient centrifugation was used to isolate bone marrow mononuclear cells. CD138-negative cells were obtained by negative selection after labeling with CD138 magnetic microbeads on a MACS separator, removing myeloma plasma cells. Flow cytometry on an Attune NxT with CD138 antibodies was used to check the purity of the isolated cells. Total RNA was extracted with TRIzol reagent and quantified with a NanoDrop spectrophotometer. Paired RNA-seq and IR-seq were performed on each patient's CD138-negative bone marrow sample.

The Immunoverse kit was used to build TCR libraries from around 420 ng RNA, with molecular barcoded adaptors covering alpha/delta and beta/gamma chains. The same RNA used for transcriptome sequencing was used for TCR library preparation. Sequencing of the TCR libraries was done on an Illumina HiSeq 4000 with 2 x 150 cycles. Turning to the authors' computational methods: MiXCR aligned TCR reads to human V, D, J and C references and assembled the aligned reads into CDR3 clonotypes, with quality filtering and error correction included. Clonotype counts and gene usage diversity were analyzed with the tcR package in R. Raw mapping reads were checked after the RNA-seq reads had been mapped by STAR aligner version 2.5.3a onto the human GRCh37 genome. To test how sequencing depth affected the clonotypes detected, IR-seq fastq files were randomly downsampled with Seqtk 1.3. Starting from the raw public reads, TCRdb applied fastp trimming at Q25, assembled clones with MiXCR and retained in-frame beta chains. Each entry is one CDR3 protein sequence, shown with its most common DNA and genes. TCRdb's processing, not the authors', yielded these V and J calls. For this sample the table gives more than 100,000 distinct CDR3 sequences, of which over 10% were detected only once. The top ten constitute around 10% of the sample.

The TCR was taken from a donor at least 40 years old with multiple myeloma. Sequencing was carried out using a population of CD138-negative cells sorted from bone marrow. Read against the paper, the sample's cell subset or site label means: bone marrow mononuclear cells depleted of CD138+ plasma/myeloma cells by negative magnetic selection. Recombination connected TRBV20-1 to TRBJ2-7; TRBD2 lines up with 14 middle nucleotides. Here is the DNA: TGCAGTGCTGGATCCGGGACTAGCGGGAGTACAACCAACTACGAGCAGTACTTC. Its coded protein is CSAGSGTSGSTTNYEQYF.